The rows below give T cell receptor beta chains drawn from one sample of a study of cytomegalovirus exposure and HLA in healthy donors. Sequenced by immunoSEQ multiplex PCR; TCRdb stores in-frame clones only, minus some. The table for this sample gives around 100,000 clones. Specimen: PBMCs. All receptors derive from a man in his thirties or forties in good health and CMV-seronegative. Each CDR3 is given with its conserved first and last residue.

CDR3aa,v_gene
CASSSDRGNEQFF,TRBV5-4
CAWRQIWDRQNTEAFF,TRBV30
CASSLVGGDTEAFF,TRBV5-1
CASGPLAGTVPGELFF,TRBV12-5
CSVDFLASESEQFF,TRBV29-1
CASSQAGQVGYTF,TRBV4-2
CASSLSQGTGVGGYTF,TRBV27
CASSLGVRGTEAFF,TRBV7-2
CASSLATSGGAGNEQFF,TRBV7-8
CASTAVRGVIETQYF,TRBV11-2
CASSVAGGGNEQFF,TRBV9
CAIGLDTDTQYF,TRBV10-3
CASSLGQGAYNEQFF,TRBV5-1
CASSQDKGAGSEQYF,TRBV4-3
CASSPPGHLNTEAFF,TRBV9
CASSTGGDYEQYF,TRBV9
CASSLGGGRETQYF,TRBV5-1
CASSQDLAGPGIRNTIYF,TRBV4-3
CASSGGLAGVETQYF,TRBV5-4
CASSFQRFNEQYF,TRBV6-6
CAISESIIRGNSPLHF,TRBV10-3
CASSPDSLPAGGYTF,TRBV5-1
CASSLQGGFYGYTF,TRBV18
CASSSDYEQYF,TRBV5-1
CASSLSLDSSTNEKLFF,TRBV11-2
CASSDRTDTIYF,TRBV2
CASSYKQSSYNSPLHF,TRBV6-5
CASSLGGNYGYTF,TRBV7-9
CASRMTGGVAEAFF,TRBV6-1
CASSQKGDRGNWATEAFF,TRBV7-9
CAITPGSRNTEAFF,TRBV10-3
CASSWSGGANTQYF,TRBV7-2
CAISDRGEGELFF,TRBV10-3
CASDRDSGNTIYF,TRBV7-9
CASSIRGQLPGGQPQHF,TRBV19
CASSHDSYSNQPQHF,TRBV19
CASKSRDGYYQPQHF,TRBV6-5
CASINPEMNTEAFF,TRBV5-4
CASSGTGTLNTEAFF,TRBV6-6
CAISESIGGGYTF,TRBV10-3
CASRRAGEQFF,TRBV6-5
CASSVDSISYEQYF,TRBV9